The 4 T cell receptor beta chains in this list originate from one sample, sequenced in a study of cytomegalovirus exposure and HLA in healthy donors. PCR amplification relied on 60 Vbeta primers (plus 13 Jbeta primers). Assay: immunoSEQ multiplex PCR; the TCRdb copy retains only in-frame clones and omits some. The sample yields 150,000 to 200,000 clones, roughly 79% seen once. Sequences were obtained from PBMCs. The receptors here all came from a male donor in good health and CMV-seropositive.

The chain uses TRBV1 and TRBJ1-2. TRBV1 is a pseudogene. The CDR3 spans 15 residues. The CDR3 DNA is TGCACCAGCAGCCAAGATGAGGGTTCTAACTATGGCTACACCTTC. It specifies CTSSQDEGSNYGYTF.

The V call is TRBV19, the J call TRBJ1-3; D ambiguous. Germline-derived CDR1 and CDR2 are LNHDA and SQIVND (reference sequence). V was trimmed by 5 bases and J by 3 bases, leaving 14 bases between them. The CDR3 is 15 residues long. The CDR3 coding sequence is TGTGCCAGTAGTCCCTCCGGCAGGATTGGAAACACCATATATTTT. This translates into CASSPSGRIGNTIYF.

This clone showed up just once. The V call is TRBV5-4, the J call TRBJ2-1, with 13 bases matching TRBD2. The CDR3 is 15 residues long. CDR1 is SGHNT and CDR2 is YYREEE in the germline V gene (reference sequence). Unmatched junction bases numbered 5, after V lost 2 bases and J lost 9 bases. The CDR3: CASSFTSGGVGEQFF. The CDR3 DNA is TGTGCCAGCAGCTTCACTAGCGGGGGGGTGGGTGAGCAGTTCTTC.

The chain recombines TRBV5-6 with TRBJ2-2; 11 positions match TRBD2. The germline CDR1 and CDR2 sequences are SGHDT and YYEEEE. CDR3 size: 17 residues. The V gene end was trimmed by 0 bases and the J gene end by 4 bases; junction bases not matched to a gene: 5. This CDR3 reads CASSLGGLADPTGELFF. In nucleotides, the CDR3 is TGTGCCAGCAGCTTGGGGGGACTAGCGGACCCCACCGGGGAGCTGTTTTTT.